This TCR beta chain was recovered during a study of T cell changes during pregnancy in multiple sclerosis. Germline values: CDR1 SGDLS, CDR2 YYNGEE. The CDR3 loop spans 13 amino acids. V was cut by 0 bases and J by 8 bases, with 11 bases left in between. TCRdb's table, derived via immunoSEQ multiplex PCR, lists solely in-frame clones and lacks some. The sample has roughly 110,000 clones, about 90% seen once. The receptor comes from a female donor in good health, enrolled as a control in a pregnancy study. Sequenced here: peripheral blood, sampled in the third trimester of pregnancy. The V call is TRBV9, the J call TRBJ1-2; no definite D call. CDR3 sequence: CASSVEGDMGYTF. The CDR3 DNA sequence: TGTGCCAGCAGCGTAGAGGGAGACATGGGCTACACCTTC. The entire variable domain, with the rest obtained from reference TRBV9 and TRBJ1-2, is as follows: DSGVTQTPKHLITATGQRVTLRCSPRSGDLSVYWYQQSLDQGLQFLIQYYNGEERAKGNILERFSAQQFPDLHSELNLSSLELGDSALYFCASSVEGDMGYTFGSGTRLTVV.